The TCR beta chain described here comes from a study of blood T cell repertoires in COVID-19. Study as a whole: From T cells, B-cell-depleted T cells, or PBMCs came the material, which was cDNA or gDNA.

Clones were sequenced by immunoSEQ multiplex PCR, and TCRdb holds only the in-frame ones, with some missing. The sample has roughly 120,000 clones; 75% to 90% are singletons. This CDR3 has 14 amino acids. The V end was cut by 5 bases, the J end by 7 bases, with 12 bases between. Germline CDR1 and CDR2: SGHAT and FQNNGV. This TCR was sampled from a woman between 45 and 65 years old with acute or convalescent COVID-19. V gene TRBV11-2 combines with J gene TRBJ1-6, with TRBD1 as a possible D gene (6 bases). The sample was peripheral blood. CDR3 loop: CASSLGQWNSPLHF. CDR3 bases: TGTGCCAGCAGCCTCGGACAGTGGAATTCACCCCTCCACTTT. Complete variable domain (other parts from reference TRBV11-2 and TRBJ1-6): EAGVAQSPRYKIIEKRQSVAFWCNPISGHATLYWYQQILGQGPKLLIQFQNNGVVDDSQLPKDRFSAERLKGVDSTLKIQPAKLEDSAVYLCASSLGQWNSPLHFGNGTRLTVT.